These 28 T cell receptor beta chains were all obtained from the same sample, sequenced in a study of molecular identifiers for immune sequencing clone quantification. TCRdb processed the PCR reads anew with MiXCR; each CDR3 protein has one entry. The sample has a few hundred thousand distinct CDR3 sequences, roughly a quarter seen once. The material sequenced was naive CD8+ T cells from blood, with Jurkat cell RNA spiked in. Described subset: FACS-sorted CD8+CD4-CCR7+CD45RA+ naive T cells. The receptor set was obtained from a human donor in good health. Some libraries in this study had Jurkat cell RNA spiked in.

This clonotype was recorded many times. The chain carries TRBV7-9 and TRBJ2-3; 13 nucleotides line up with TRBD2. The CDR3 is 17 residues long. Germline lookup yields CDR1 SEHNR and CDR2 FQNEAQ (reference sequence). J was trimmed by 4 bases and V by 5 bases; bases with no gene match: 9. CDR3 in DNA: TGTGCCAGCAGCCGAACCGGGACTAGCGGGGCCCCAGATACGCAGTATTTT. Translation: CASSRTGTSGAPDTQYF.

This clonotype came up many times. V is TRBV7-9 and J is TRBJ2-1; D not certain. Germline V gives CDR1 SEHNR, CDR2 FQNEAQ (reference sequence). The V and J ends lost 1 base and 4 bases respectively, with 5 bases between them. This CDR3 is 13 amino acids long. Here the CDR3 DNA reads TGTGCCAGCAGCTTAGGATCTTACAATGAGCAGTTCTTC. Its protein is CASSLGSYNEQFF.

This clonotype was seen ten or more times. Here the CDR3 DNA reads TGTGCCAGCAGCCCGTCCCGGGGGGCGCGGGAGCAGTACTTC. Translation gives CASSPSRGAREQYF. The gene calls are TRBV7-9 and TRBJ2-7; D might be TRBD2 (7 bases). Germline V gene sequence: CDR1 SEHNR, CDR2 FQNEAQ (reference sequence). The CDR3 is 14 amino acids. V gave up 5 bases and J gave up 7 bases, with 18 bases separating them. The full variable domain, in which reference TRBV7-9 and TRBJ2-7 provide the parts outside the CDR3, is DTGVSQNPRHKITKRGQNVTFRCDPISEHNRLYWYRQTLGQGPEFLTYFQNEAQLEKSRLLSDRFSAERPKGSFSTLEIQRTEQGDSAMYLCASSPSRGAREQYFGPGTRLTVT.

This clonotype was observed many times. The CDR3 bases are TGTGCCAGCAGTGCCTCCACTGGGACAGGGCGAAATGAAAAACTGTTTTTT. Translated, it gives CASSASTGTGRNEKLFF. This sequence joins TRBV2 and TRBJ1-4; 9 nucleotides align to TRBD1. Germline CDR1 SNHLY, CDR2 FYNNEI. V gave up 4 bases and J gave up 5 bases; unmatched junction bases: 11. The CDR3 sequence is 17 residues long.

In the case of this clonotype: An end of the junction differs from the germline gene, which may be a read error. The chain links TRBV6-5 to TRBJ2-7; D not resolved. CDR1 MNHEY and CDR2 SVGAGI come from the germline V gene. There are 14 residues in the CDR3. CDR3: CVSSYLSATYEQYF. Here the CDR3 DNA reads TGTGTCAGCAGTTACTTGTCGGCAACCTACGAGCAGTACTTC.

Comments on this clonotype: With a much larger clone just one base away, this may be a read error. The chain couples TRBV28 to TRBJ2-3; TRBD1 is a possible D gene (6 bases). The CDR3 runs to 15 residues. The ends were cut back, 7 bases at V and 5 bases at J, with 19 bases in the middle. CDR1 is MDHEN, CDR2 SYDVKM, per germline. The CDR3 sequence is CASNYGTTTKDTQYF. CDR3 in DNA: TGTGCCAGCAACTACGGGACAACAACCAAAGATACGCAGTATTTT.

This clonotype was observed a few times. V gene TRBV12-3 or TRBV12-4 combines with J gene TRBJ2-1; no definite D call. This CDR3 comprises 12 residues. With 2 bases removed from V and 10 bases from J, the gap between germline ends came to 9 bases. This CDR3 is CASSLPAAEQFF. The CDR3, as DNA: TGTGCCAGCAGTTTACCTGCGGCAGAGCAGTTCTTC.

V usage is TRBV6-2 or TRBV6-3 and J usage is TRBJ1-1; possible D gene TRBD1, 5 bases. The CDR3 spans 12 residues. The V gene lost 6 bases and the J gene lost 8 bases, with 13 bases spanning the gap. The germline gives CDR1 MNHEY, CDR2 SVGEGT. CDR3 nucleotide sequence: TGTGCCAGCAGACGGGGGTCCCTCGAAGCTTTCTTT. Translation gives CASRRGSLEAFF.

Comments on this clonotype: A much larger clone lies one base from this, so it may be a read error. The V gene is TRBV7-9, the J gene TRBJ2-5; D remains ambiguous. Germline V gene lookup returns CDR1 SEHNR and CDR2 FQNEAQ (reference sequence). This CDR3 region has 14 residues. The CDR3: CDSSPPVPSETQYF. The CDR3 nucleotides are TGTGACAGCAGCCCCCCCGTGCCGTCCGAGACCCAGTACTTC.

The sample holds a few counts of this clonotype. This sequence joins TRBV4-3 and TRBJ2-7; D may be TRBD2 (5 bases). The CDR3 is made up of 16 amino acids. V lost 0 bases to trimming and J lost 0 bases, with 12 bases between them. Germline CDR1 and CDR2: LGHNA and YSLEER. The chain's CDR3 is CASSQDRYGDSYEQYF. The CDR3 region has the DNA TGCGCCAGCAGCCAAGACCGGTACGGGGACTCCTACGAGCAGTACTTC.

This clonotype was seen a few times. The chain employs TRBV7-7 and TRBJ2-1; TRBD2 matches at 9 bases. J gave up 9 bases and V 1 base, and 7 bases lay outside the gene matches. The CDR3 totals 15 residues. Germline V lookup: CDR1 SSHAT, CDR2 FNYEAQ (reference sequence). CDR3 in amino acids: CASSLVAGGTGEQFF. The DNA of the CDR3 is TGTGCCAGCAGCTTAGTTGCGGGGGGGACCGGTGAGCAGTTCTTC.

This clonotype was seen a few times. The rearrangement joins TRBV20-1 to TRBJ2-7; 10 bases line up with TRBD2. V dropped 0 bases and J dropped 2; count of bases not matched to a gene: 4. The CDR3 length is 15 residues. The V gene's germline CDR1 is DFQATT and CDR2 SNEGSKA (reference sequence). The CDR3 region is CSARDLAGETYEQYF. As DNA, the CDR3 is TGCAGTGCTAGAGATCTAGCGGGGGAGACCTACGAGCAGTACTTC.

This clonotype was counted between two and nine times. The V gene is TRBV4-2, the J gene TRBJ2-7, with TRBD1 matching 8 bases. In germline, CDR1 is LGHNA, CDR2 YNFKEQ. The CDR3 has 14 residues. The trim removed 1 base at V and 3 bases at J, leaving 2 bases unmatched. CDR3 in amino acids: CASSQGDRNYEQYF. The CDR3, as DNA: TGTGCCAGCAGCCAAGGGGACAGGAACTACGAGCAGTACTTC.

On this clonotype: One end of the junction does not line up with germline, which may come from a read error. The J gene is TRBJ1-5, the V gene TRBV12-3 or TRBV12-4, with D possibly matching TRBD1 (6 bases). The CDR3 loop spans 14 amino acids. Written as DNA, the CDR3 is TGTGCCAGCAGTTTTTGGGGGGGCAATCAGCCCCGGCATTTT. It codes for CASSFWGGNQPRHF.

The rearrangement joins TRBV19 to TRBJ2-1, with D perhaps TRBD1 (5 bases). CDR3 length equals 15 residues. CDR1 LNHDA and CDR2 SQIVND come from the germline V gene (reference sequence). V was shortened by 5 bases and J by 8 bases, with 19 bases between the two germline ends. The CDR3 is CASSSSLGRGDEQFF. CDR3 sequence (DNA): TGTGCCAGTAGTTCCAGCCTGGGGCGCGGCGATGAGCAGTTCTTC.

This clonotype was detected many times. The chain has TRBV2 and TRBJ1-1; 8 nucleotides agree with TRBD1. The CDR3 extends over 13 amino acids. The junction had 1 base not matched to a gene; V was cut back by 0 bases and J by 7 bases. Germline V lookup: CDR1 SNHLY, CDR2 FYNNEI. The CDR3 sequence is CASSEATGVEAFF. The CDR3 DNA reads TGTGCCAGCAGTGAAGCGACAGGGGTTGAAGCTTTCTTT.

The V gene is TRBV4-2, the J gene TRBJ2-3; 9 nucleotides line up with TRBD2. CDR3 length: 17 residues. CDR1 and CDR2 (germline): LGHNA, YNFKEQ. Trimming cost V 4 bases and J 0 bases; bases outside gene matches: 8. This chain's CDR3 is CASSPERLAASTDTQYF. CDR3 DNA sequence: TGTGCCAGCAGCCCTGAAAGACTAGCGGCCAGCACAGATACGCAGTATTTT.

The chain joins TRBV6-5 to TRBJ2-2; D ambiguous. CDR1 and CDR2 from the germline V gene are MNHEY and SVGAGI. Trimming took 2 bases from V and 1 from J, leaving 8 bases between them. The CDR3 sequence is 15 residues long. In DNA form, the CDR3 reads TGTGCCAGCAGTTACCATAGGGAGAACACCGGGGAGCTGTTTTTT. This encodes CASSYHRENTGELFF.

This clonotype appeared many times. The V gene is TRBV29-1, the J gene TRBJ2-2; no clear D gene. This CDR3 has 13 amino acids. V lost 4 bases and J lost 2, with 8 bases in between. CDR1 is SQVTM, CDR2 ANQGSEA, per germline. CDR3 DNA: TGCAGCGTTGTTCCCACAAACACCGGGGAGCTGTTTTTT. This gives the protein CSVVPTNTGELFF.

Note on this clonotype: No conserved phenylalanine or tryptophan ends this CDR3, so it is likely a read error. This rearrangement joins TRBV9 to TRBJ2-1, with 12 nucleotides matching TRBD2. The V and J ends lost 4 bases and 8 bases, in that order; junction bases with no gene match: 7. There are 15 residues in the CDR3. Germline V gives CDR1 SGDLS, CDR2 YYNGEE. CDR3 sequence: CASSLSSGRADEQFS. The CDR3 nucleotides read TGTGCCAGCAGCCTTTCTAGCGGGAGGGCCGATGAGCAGTTCTCC.

This clonotype was seen more than once but under ten times. The chain couples TRBV14 to TRBJ1-2, with D possibly TRBD1 on 6 matching bases. This CDR3 comprises 16 residues. Germline CDR1 and CDR2: SGHDN and FVKESK. Trimming removed 0 bases from V and 4 bases from J, with 15 bases in between. As DNA, the CDR3 is TGTGCCAGCAGCCAAGATGTAGGGGGTCTCATCTATGGCTACACCTTC. It yields the protein CASSQDVGGLIYGYTF. The complete variable domain, with remaining parts taken from reference TRBV14 and TRBJ1-2, reads EAGVTQFPSHSVIEKGQTVTLRCDPISGHDNLYWYRRVMGKEIKFLLHFVKESKQDESGMPNNRFLAERTGGTYSTLKVQPAELEDSGVYFCASSQDVGGLIYGYTFGSGTRLTVV.

This clonotype was picked up many times. The V gene is TRBV7-8, the J gene TRBJ2-7; D unclear. Per germline, CDR1 SGHVS and CDR2 FQNEAQ. V lost 6 bases and J lost 0, with 3 bases in between. The CDR3 spans 11 residues. Written as DNA, the CDR3 is TGTGCCAGCAGGAGCTCCTACGAGCAGTACTTC. Its translation is CASRSSYEQYF. Variable domain in full (rest from reference TRBV7-8 and TRBJ2-7): GAGVSQSPRYKVAKRGQDVALRCDPISGHVSLFWYQQALGQGPEFLTYFQNEAQLDKSGLPSDRFFAERPEGSVSTLKIQRTQQEDSAVYLCASRSSYEQYFGPGTRLTVT.

To note about this clonotype: Its ends do not fully match the called genes, so a read error is possible. The chain's CDR3 is CASQIGLAGAAETQSF. In DNA form, the CDR3 reads TGCGCCAGCCAGATCGGACTAGCGGGAGCGGCGGAGACCCAGTCCTTC. This rearrangement joins TRBV5-1 to TRBJ2-5; 13 bases map to TRBD2. The germline V gene has CDR1 SGHRS and CDR2 YFSETQ. This CDR3 contains 16 residues.

The gene calls are TRBV7-9 and TRBJ2-7; 9 bases match TRBD1. V lost 0 bases to trimming and J lost 4 bases; unmatched junction nucleotides: 10. Per the germline V gene, CDR1 is SEHNR and CDR2 is FQNEAQ (reference sequence). This CDR3 is built from 17 residues. The CDR3 DNA follows: TGTGCCAGCAGCTTAGCCGGGACGGGGACAGGGAGGTACGAGCAGTACTTC. It specifies CASSLAGTGTGRYEQYF.

In its sample, this clonotype was seen a few times. The gene calls are TRBV20-1 and TRBJ2-6; D unclear. V lost 5 bases, J lost 0 bases, and 20 bases lay in between. Germline-derived CDR1 and CDR2 are DFQATT and SNEGSKA (reference sequence). This CDR3 has 18 amino acids. The chain's CDR3 is CSALGISESLSGANVLTF. CDR3 nucleotides: TGCAGTGCTCTAGGGATTTCCGAATCCCTCTCTGGGGCCAACGTCCTGACTTTC.

This clonotype has a single count. This may arise from a read error, as a much more abundant clone is one base away. The chain combines TRBV4-1 with TRBJ2-1; no firm D call. CDR3 size: 12 residues. CDR1 and CDR2 (germline): MGHRA, YSYEKL. The CDR3 bases are TGCGCCAGCAGCCAAGGAAGTAATGAGCGGTTCTTC. Its translation: CASSQGSNERFF.

The CDR3 DNA is TGTGCCAGCAGTTTAGCGAACAGGGGGCTCGGCTACACCTTC. Translation gives CASSLANRGLGYTF. This rearrangement joins TRBV12-3 or TRBV12-4 to TRBJ1-2, with 9 positions matching TRBD1. J gave up 8 bases and V 0 bases, and 4 bases lay outside the gene matches. This CDR3 spans 14 amino acids.

At least ten counts were recorded for this clonotype. The gene calls are TRBV27 and TRBJ1-4; D gene unclear. CDR3 size: 15 residues. V was shortened by 2 bases and J by 0 bases, with 7 bases between the two germline ends. Germline CDR1 is MNHEY and CDR2 is SMNVEV (reference sequence). CDR3 region: CASSLKSATNEKLFF. In DNA form, the CDR3 reads TGTGCCAGCAGTTTAAAGAGTGCAACTAATGAAAAACTGTTTTTT.